The 28 T cell receptor beta chains reported below all come from one sample, sequenced in a study of Ad26.COV2.S vaccination and SARS-CoV-2 variants. As for treatment: approximately 18 received Ad26.COV2.S at low or high dose, single or two shots; roughly five received placebo; per-sample allocation not given. At day 63 after the first vaccine or placebo injection, samples were drawn. Measured with immunoSEQ multiplex PCR; TCRdb has only the in-frame clones, and not every one. The table lists more than 400,000 clones, 90% of them singletons. Sequences were derived from peripheral blood, sampled in a trial of Ad26.COV2.S vaccine versus placebo. These receptors were collected from a person between 18 and 65 years old who received the Ad26.COV2.S COVID-19 vaccine or a placebo.

The chain combines TRBV7-9 with TRBJ2-7; 8 nucleotides agree with TRBD2. Per germline, CDR1 SEHNR and CDR2 FQNEAQ (reference sequence). Unmatched junction bases numbered 8, after V lost 6 bases and J lost 7 bases. CDR3 size: 13 residues. The CDR3 loop is CASREAGVWEQYF. Here the CDR3 DNA reads TGTGCCAGCAGAGAAGCGGGAGTGTGGGAGCAGTACTTC.

The genes are TRBV2 and TRBJ2-5; a possible D gene is TRBD2 (5 bases). CDR3 size: 16 residues. Germline V lookup: CDR1 SNHLY, CDR2 FYNNEI. Trimming took off 1 base at V and 5 bases at J, with 17 bases between the two ends. CDR3 sequence reads: CASSEGTERWVETQYF. The CDR3 DNA reads TGTGCCAGCAGTGAAGGTACAGAGCGGTGGGTGGAGACCCAGTACTTC.

V is TRBV3-1 (or the pseudogene TRBV3-2) and J is TRBJ1-6; tentative D call: TRBD1 (6 bases). Trimming left V 4 bases short and J 4 bases short, with 11 bases between. Germline V gene data show CDR1 as LGHDT and CDR2 as YNNKEL (reference sequence). This CDR3 has 15 amino acids. The DNA of the CDR3 is TGTGCCAGCAGCCCCCGACAGGATTATAATTCACCCCTCCACTTT. Protein sequence: CASSPRQDYNSPLHF.

This chain connects TRBV6-6 to TRBJ2-4; 10 nucleotides match TRBD2. This CDR3 is built from 21 residues. Germline V gene sequence: CDR1 MNHNY, CDR2 SVGAGI (reference sequence). V shed 6 bases, J shed 7 bases, and the junction held 27 bases outside the gene matches. CDR3 amino acids: CASSGWSRISGRAKVYNIQYF. The CDR3 DNA sequence: TGTGCCAGCAGCGGATGGTCGAGAATCAGCGGGAGGGCCAAAGTATATAACATTCAGTACTTC.

The chain recombines TRBV21-1 with TRBJ2-3; the table calls TRBD2, which could not be checked here. TRBV21-1 represents a pseudogene. The CDR3 has 20 residues. The CDR3 DNA reads as TGTGCCAGCAGCAAATGCACCGGGAGGGGCAGGGGGGTAGGCACAGATACGCAGTATTTT. It yields the protein CASSKCTGRGRGVGTDTQYF.

This chain links TRBV19 with TRBJ2-7; D is possibly TRBD1 or TRBD2 (5 bases each). V gave up 6 bases and J gave up 2 bases, with 17 bases separating them. The CDR3 is 15 residues long. In germline, CDR1 is LNHDA, CDR2 SQIVND (reference sequence). The CDR3 bases are TGTGCCAGTAGCCCGACCGGGACCCCTCCCTACGAGCAGTACTTC. This sequence encodes CASSPTGTPPYEQYF.

The chain has TRBV2 and TRBJ2-7, with a weak D call TRBD2 (7 bases). Trimming removed 4 bases at V and 4 bases at J, with 17 bases between. There are 15 residues in the CDR3. Germline CDR1 and CDR2: SNHLY and FYNNEI. The CDR3 region has the DNA TGTGCCAGCAGTGGCGTGGGGGGGCCAGGGTACGAGCAGTACTTC. This sequence encodes CASSGVGGPGYEQYF.

The chain uses TRBV3-1 (or the pseudogene TRBV3-2) and TRBJ2-2; 8 bases agree with TRBD2. The CDR3 is made up of 16 amino acids. J gave up 5 bases and V 1 base, and 6 bases lay outside the gene matches. CDR1 LGHDT and CDR2 YNNKEL come from the germline V gene (reference sequence). In DNA, the CDR3 is TGTGCCAGCAGCCAAGGGGGCGGGAGGTGGACCGGGGAGCTGTTTTTT. It translates to CASSQGGGRWTGELFF.

The chain links TRBV9 to TRBJ2-3; D might be TRBD2 (6 bases). Germline lookup yields CDR1 SGDLS and CDR2 YYNGEE. The CDR3 totals 14 residues. V lost 0 bases to trimming and J lost 4 bases, with 9 bases between them. CDR3 region: CASSVASGADTQYF. DNA for the CDR3: TGTGCCAGCAGCGTAGCTTCGGGAGCAGATACGCAGTATTTT.

J is TRBJ2-7 and V is TRBV11-1; the D gene is possibly TRBD2 (6 bases). CDR3 length: 16 amino acids. V was shortened by 3 bases and J by 2 bases, with 17 bases between the two germline ends. Germline loops: CDR1 SGHAT, CDR2 FQDESV (reference sequence). The CDR3 is CASSFGVADHPYEQYF. As DNA, the CDR3 is TGTGCCAGCAGCTTTGGCGTAGCGGACCACCCCTACGAGCAGTACTTC.

The rearrangement links TRBV29-1 to TRBJ2-1; TRBD2 is a possible D gene (7 bases). The V end was cut by 8 bases, the J end by 3 bases, with 17 bases between. Germline CDR1 is SQVTM and CDR2 is ANQGSEA. The CDR3 loop spans 14 amino acids. CDR3 in amino acids: CSTKGGEGYNEQFF. In nucleotides, the CDR3 is TGCAGCACAAAAGGGGGGGAGGGCTACAATGAGCAGTTCTTC.

The gene calls are TRBV7-9 and TRBJ2-3; D gene ambiguous. CDR1 and CDR2 from the germline V gene are SEHNR and FQNEAQ (reference sequence). This CDR3 has 14 amino acids. The V end lost 2 bases, the J end lost 4 bases, and 10 bases lay between the germline ends. CDR3 sequence reads: CASSLLTDADTQYF. CDR3 sequence (DNA): TGTGCCAGCAGCTTACTTACTGACGCAGATACGCAGTATTTT.

This clone appeared a single time. The V and J genes are TRBV20-1 and TRBJ1-1; D may be TRBD1 (5 bases). The germline gives CDR1 DFQATT, CDR2 SNEGSKA (reference sequence). This CDR3 comprises 13 residues. V lost 3 bases to trimming and J lost 3 bases, with 11 bases between them. The CDR3 protein is CSASFEGHTEAFF. CDR3 sequence (DNA): TGCAGTGCTAGTTTTGAGGGGCACACTGAAGCTTTCTTT.

V usage is TRBV6-5 and J usage is TRBJ2-7; TRBD1 matches 7 bases. The CDR3 spans 14 residues. Germline CDR1 is MNHEY and CDR2 is SVGAGI. V shed 8 bases and J 2 bases; nucleotides not matched to a gene: 9. CDR3 sequence: CASSRQGSAYEQYF. DNA for the CDR3: TGTGCCAGCTCGCGACAGGGATCGGCCTACGAGCAGTACTTC.

The chain employs TRBV5-1 and TRBJ2-1, with 9 bases identical to TRBD1. This CDR3 spans 15 amino acids. The germline V gene has CDR1 SGHRS and CDR2 YFSETQ. J was trimmed by 1 base and V by 4 bases; bases with no gene match: 3. The CDR3: CASSGTGNSYNEQFF. As DNA, the CDR3 is TGCGCCAGCAGCGGGACAGGGAATTCCTACAATGAGCAGTTCTTC.

The chain uses TRBV6-4 and TRBJ2-2; D ambiguous. The V end was cut by 3 bases, the J end by 7 bases, with 12 bases between. This CDR3 is built from 14 residues. Germline values: CDR1 MRHNA, CDR2 SNTAGT. The CDR3 DNA reads TGTGCCAGCAGTGAAGTACCGAGTGGCGGGGAGCTGTTTTTT. Translation: CASSEVPSGGELFF.

This clone has only one observation. This sequence joins TRBV6-5 and TRBJ1-6; D is possibly TRBD1 (6 bases). The germline V gene encodes CDR1 MNHEY and CDR2 SVGAGI. Trimming took 8 bases from V and 2 from J, leaving 7 bases between them. CDR3 length: 13 residues. The DNA of the CDR3 is TGTGCCAGCGGACAGACCTATAATTCACCCCTCCACTTT. As protein: CASGQTYNSPLHF.

V usage is TRBV6-6 and J usage is TRBJ2-3; D unclear. The CDR3 sequence is 16 residues long. V was trimmed by 6 bases and J by 1 base, leaving 17 bases between them. CDR1 and CDR2 (germline): MNHNY, SVGAGI (reference sequence). CDR3 in DNA: TGTGCCAGCAGCCTCAGTAGCTCGAGCGGCACAGATACGCAGTATTTT. Its protein product is CASSLSSSSGTDTQYF.

J is TRBJ2-5 and V is TRBV5-1; no firm D call. From germline, CDR1 is SGHRS and CDR2 YFSETQ. This CDR3 has 14 amino acids. Trimming shortened V by 0 bases and J by 2 bases, and 8 bases separated the two germline ends. Here the CDR3 reads CASSLAAQQETQYF. CDR3 sequence (DNA): TGCGCCAGCAGCTTGGCCGCCCAGCAAGAGACCCAGTACTTC.

The V and J genes are TRBV7-6 and TRBJ2-1, with no clear D. V was shortened by 5 bases and J by 7 bases, with 12 bases between the two germline ends. Per germline, CDR1 SGHVS and CDR2 FNYEAQ. The CDR3 loop spans 13 amino acids. The DNA for the CDR3 is TGTGCCAGCAGCGCGGATGTAAGGAATGAGCAGTTCTTC. This sequence encodes CASSADVRNEQFF. The variable domain in full, with the rest retrieved from reference TRBV7-6 and TRBJ2-1, is GAGVSQSPRYKVTKRGQDVALRCDPISGHVSLYWYRQALGQGPEFLTYFNYEAQQDKSGLPNDRFSAERPEGSISTLTIQRTEQRDSAMYRCASSADVRNEQFFGPGTRLTVL.

The chain recombines TRBV2 with TRBJ2-5; D may match TRBD1 or TRBD2 (5 bases each). Germline V gene data show CDR1 as SNHLY and CDR2 as FYNNEI. Deletions cut 3 bases from V and 5 bases from J, with 13 bases between. CDR3 length: 14 amino acids. The DNA for the CDR3 is TGTGCCAGCAGTGATGGAACAGGCGGGGAGACCCAGTACTTC. Residues: CASSDGTGGETQYF.

This clone came up once. The V call is TRBV29-1, the J call TRBJ2-1; 11 bases line up with TRBD2. The CDR3 extends over 14 amino acids. Per the germline V gene, CDR1 is SQVTM and CDR2 is ANQGSEA. Trimming took 6 bases from V and 10 from J; bases not matched to a gene: 11. CDR3 in DNA: TGCAGCGTCCCACTAGCGGGGGTTCGAAGGGAGCAGTTCTTC. This sequence encodes CSVPLAGVRREQFF.

The V call is TRBV3-1 (or the pseudogene TRBV3-2), the J call TRBJ2-1; tentatively, D is TRBD1 or TRBD2 (6 bases each). The length of the CDR3 is 11 residues. Trimming took 5 bases from V and 11 from J, leaving 10 bases between them. Germline V CDR1 and CDR2: LGHDT, YNNKEL (reference sequence). In DNA, the CDR3 is TGTGCCAGCAGCTTCCGGGGGCAGCAGTTCTTC. Translating gives CASSFRGQQFF.

J is TRBJ2-5 and V is TRBV3-1 (or the pseudogene TRBV3-2); TRBD1 is a possible D gene (5 bases). The CDR3 consists of 15 residues. Per the germline V gene, CDR1 is LGHDT and CDR2 is YNNKEL (reference sequence). The V end was cut by 1 base, the J end by 5 bases, with 14 bases between. CDR3 sequence (DNA): TGTGCCAGCAGCCAAGTACCCCAGGGTCTCGAGACCCAGTACTTC. Encoded protein: CASSQVPQGLETQYF.

The chain carries TRBV20-1 and TRBJ1-2; no definite D call. This CDR3 spans 12 amino acids. V lost 3 bases to trimming and J lost 2 bases, with 7 bases between them. From germline, CDR1 is DFQATT and CDR2 SNEGSKA (reference sequence). CDR3 coding DNA: TGCAGTGCTAGTCCCCCAAACTATGGCTACACCTTC. The encoded protein is CSASPPNYGYTF.

DNA for the CDR3: TGTGCCAGCAGTTACTCACAAGTCTCTGGAAACACCATATATTTT. It encodes CASSYSQVSGNTIYF. The chain uses TRBV6-5 and TRBJ1-3; no firm D call. Germline V gene data show CDR1 as MNHEY and CDR2 as SVGAGI. Trimming stripped 0 bases from V and 0 bases from J, with 6 bases between. This CDR3 has 15 residues.

The rearrangement uses TRBV9 and TRBJ2-1; D remains unclear. The CDR3 is 14 residues long. CDR1 and CDR2 from the germline V gene are SGDLS and YYNGEE. Trimming cost V 2 bases and J 2 bases, with 8 bases left between them. The CDR3 is CASSVKATYNEQFF. CDR3 nucleotides: TGTGCCAGCAGCGTCAAGGCTACCTACAATGAGCAGTTCTTC.

The chain is built from TRBV18 and TRBJ2-3; 7 bases map to TRBD2. Germline V gene lookup returns CDR1 KGHSH and CDR2 LQKENI. J lost 0 bases, V lost 1 base, and 10 bases had no gene match. This CDR3 region has 18 residues. CDR3 loop: CASSPRAGAFSSTDTQYF. The CDR3 DNA is TGTGCCAGCTCACCACGCGCGGGAGCTTTCTCTAGCACAGATACGCAGTATTTT.